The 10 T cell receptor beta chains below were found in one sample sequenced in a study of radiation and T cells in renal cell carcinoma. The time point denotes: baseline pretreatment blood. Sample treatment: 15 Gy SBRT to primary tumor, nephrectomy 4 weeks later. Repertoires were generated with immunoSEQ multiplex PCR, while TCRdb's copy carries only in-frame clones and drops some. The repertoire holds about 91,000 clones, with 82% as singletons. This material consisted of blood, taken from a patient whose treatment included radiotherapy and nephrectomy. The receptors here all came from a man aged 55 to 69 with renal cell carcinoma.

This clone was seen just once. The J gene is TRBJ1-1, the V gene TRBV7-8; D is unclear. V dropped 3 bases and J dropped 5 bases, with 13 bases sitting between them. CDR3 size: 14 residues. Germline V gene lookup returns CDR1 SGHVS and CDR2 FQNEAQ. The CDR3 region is CASSFTLTGTEAFF. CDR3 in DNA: TGTGCCAGCAGCTTCACCCTCACGGGAACTGAAGCTTTCTTT.

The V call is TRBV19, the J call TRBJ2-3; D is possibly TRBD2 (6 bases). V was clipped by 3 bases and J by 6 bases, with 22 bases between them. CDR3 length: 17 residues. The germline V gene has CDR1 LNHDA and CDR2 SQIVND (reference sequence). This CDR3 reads CASSIGGGAPTRDTQYF. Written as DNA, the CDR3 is TGTGCCAGTAGTATTGGGGGAGGCGCACCAACAAGGGATACGCAGTATTTT.

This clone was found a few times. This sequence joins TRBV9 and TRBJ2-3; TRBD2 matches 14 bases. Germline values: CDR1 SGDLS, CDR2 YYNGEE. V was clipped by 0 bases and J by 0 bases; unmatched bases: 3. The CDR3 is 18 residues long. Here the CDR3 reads CASSVGLAGGPSTDTQYF. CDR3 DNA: TGTGCCAGCAGCGTAGGACTAGCGGGAGGGCCTAGCACAGATACGCAGTATTTT.

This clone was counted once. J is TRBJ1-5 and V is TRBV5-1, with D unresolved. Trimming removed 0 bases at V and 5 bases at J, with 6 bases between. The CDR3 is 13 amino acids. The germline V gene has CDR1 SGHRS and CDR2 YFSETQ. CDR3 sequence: CASSLGVDQPQHF. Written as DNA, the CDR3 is TGCGCCAGCAGCTTGGGCGTGGATCAGCCCCAGCATTTT.

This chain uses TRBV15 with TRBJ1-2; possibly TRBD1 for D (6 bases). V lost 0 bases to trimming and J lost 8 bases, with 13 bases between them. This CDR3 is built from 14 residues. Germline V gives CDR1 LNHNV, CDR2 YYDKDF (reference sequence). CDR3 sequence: CATSRDGQGSGYTF. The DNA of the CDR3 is TGTGCCACCAGCAGAGATGGGCAGGGGAGCGGCTACACCTTC.

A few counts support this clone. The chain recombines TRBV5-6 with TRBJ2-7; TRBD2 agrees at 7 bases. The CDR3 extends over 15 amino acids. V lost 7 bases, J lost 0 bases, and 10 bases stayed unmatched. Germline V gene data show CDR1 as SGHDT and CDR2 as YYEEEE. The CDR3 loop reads CASSIGREASYEQYF. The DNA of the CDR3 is TGTGCCAGCTCAATTGGGAGGGAGGCCTCCTACGAGCAGTACTTC.

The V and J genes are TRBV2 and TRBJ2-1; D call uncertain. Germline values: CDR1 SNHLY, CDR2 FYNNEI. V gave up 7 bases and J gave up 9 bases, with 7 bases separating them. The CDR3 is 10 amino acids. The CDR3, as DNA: TGTGCCAGCATGCTTGGTGAGCAGTTCTTC. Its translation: CASMLGEQFF.

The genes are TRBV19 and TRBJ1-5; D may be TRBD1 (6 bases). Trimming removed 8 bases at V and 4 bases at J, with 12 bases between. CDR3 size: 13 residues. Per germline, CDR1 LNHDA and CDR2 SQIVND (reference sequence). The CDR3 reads CASCDRINQPQHF. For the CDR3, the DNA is TGTGCCAGTTGTGACAGGATAAATCAGCCCCAGCATTTT.

The CDR3 DNA sequence: TGTGCCAGCAGCTTACAGGGGGAAAAACTGTTTTTT. Translation: CASSLQGEKLFF. This chain uses TRBV7-9 with TRBJ1-4; D is perhaps TRBD1 (6 bases). Per germline, CDR1 SEHNR and CDR2 FQNEAQ (reference sequence). The CDR3 is made up of 12 amino acids. V was clipped by 2 bases and J by 8 bases, with 6 bases between them.

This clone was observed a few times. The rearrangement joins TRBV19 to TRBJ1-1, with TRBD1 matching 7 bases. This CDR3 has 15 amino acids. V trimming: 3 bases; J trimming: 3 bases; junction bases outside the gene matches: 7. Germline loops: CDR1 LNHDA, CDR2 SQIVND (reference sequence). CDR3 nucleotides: TGTGCCAGTAGTATCGACAGGGAATTGTACACTGAAGCTTTCTTT. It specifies CASSIDRELYTEAFF.